These T cell receptor beta chains were read from a single sample in a study of naive and memory T cell subsets. TCRdb analysed the UMI-ligation and nested PCR reads with MiXCR anew, one entry per CDR3 protein. The data hold fewer than 20,000 distinct CDR3 sequences, with 9.5% observed a single time. Sequenced here: skin, sampled from a tuberculin skin test site. Receptor source: an adult in good health. Both conserved end residues are part of each CDR3. D genes are given only for firm matches. Some rows have no size entry. The others give once, few or many, or a class for an expanded clone.

v_gene	j_gene	abundance	d_gene	len	CDR3aa	CDR3nt
TRBV21-1	TRBJ2-1	few	NA	17	CASSFRSGTFPYNEQFF	TGTGCCAGCAGCTTTCGCTCTGGGACTTTTCCCTACAATGAGCAGTTCTTC
TRBV24-1	TRBJ2-1	NA	NA	12	CATSAGGDEQFF	TGTGCCACCAGTGCGGGGGGCGATGAGCAGTTCTTC
TRBV5-1	TRBJ2-7	NA	TRBD2	15	CASSYGLAGTYEQYF	TGCGCCAGCAGCTACGGACTAGCGGGCACCTACGAGCAGTACTTC
TRBV12-3/TRBV12-4	TRBJ1-2	many	TRBD1	14	CASSWYGTGTGYTF	TGTGCCAGCAGTTGGTACGGGACAGGGACCGGCTACACCTTC
TRBV18	TRBJ2-3	NA	NA	13	CASSPPGSDTQYF	TGTGCCAGCTCACCACCAGGGTCGGATACGCAGTATTTT
TRBV27	TRBJ2-1	NA	NA	15	CASSLRQAIYNEQFF	TGTGCCAGCAGTTTAAGACAGGCAATTTACAATGAGCAGTTCTTC
TRBV29-1	TRBJ2-5	medium-sized	NA	13	CSVRGGRQETQYF	TGCAGCGTGCGCGGGGGCCGACAAGAGACCCAGTACTTC
TRBV9	TRBJ1-2	few	NA	20	CASSGPSFPVPGQHHYGYTF	TGTGCCAGCAGCGGCCCCTCCTTTCCCGTCCCAGGACAGCATCACTATGGCTACACCTTC
TRBV29-1	TRBJ2-7	few	TRBD1	18	CSVEDRFSGQGDPYEQYF	TGCAGCGTTGAAGATAGGTTTTCCGGACAGGGGGATCCCTACGAGCAGTACTTC
TRBV12-5	TRBJ2-3	few	TRBD2	18	CASGLAGLAGVPPDTQYF	TGTGCTAGTGGTTTGGCCGGACTAGCGGGAGTCCCTCCCGATACGCAGTATTTT
TRBV4-1	TRBJ2-1	NA	TRBD2	23	CASSHRLAGGQEPPRTRVYEQFF	TGCGCCAGCAGCCACCGACTAGCGGGAGGCCAGGAACCCCCCCGCACTCGGGTCTATGAGCAGTTCTTC
TRBV2	TRBJ1-5	few	NA	17	CASSDFTQELSNQPQHF	TGTGCCAGCAGTGATTTCACACAGGAGCTTAGCAATCAGCCCCAGCATTTT
TRBV20-1	TRBJ2-1	few	NA	15	CSAQLTSNPDNEQFF	TGCAGTGCACAGCTAACTAGCAACCCCGACAATGAGCAGTTCTTC
TRBV7-6	TRBJ2-4	many	NA	13	CASSLERGNIQYF	TGTGCCAGCAGCTTAGAACGGGGAAACATTCAGTACTTC
TRBV12-3/TRBV12-4	TRBJ2-3	many	NA	11	CASSFGAAQYF	TGTGCCAGCAGTTTCGGAGCCGCGCAGTATTTT
TRBV4-1	TRBJ1-1	NA	NA	14	CASSSSGGNTEAFF	TGCGCCAGCAGCTCCAGTGGAGGGAACACTGAAGCTTTCTTT
TRBV7-2	TRBJ2-1	medium-sized	NA	15	CASSQHPAVYNEQFF	TGTGCCAGCAGCCAACACCCCGCAGTGTACAATGAGCAGTTCTTC
TRBV28	TRBJ2-5	many	NA	14	CATTTGGLKETQYF	TGTGCCACCACTACTGGGGGGCTTAAGGAGACCCAGTACTTC
TRBV6-6	TRBJ2-1	NA	TRBD1	15	CASSYSQGGNNEQFF	TGTGCCAGCAGTTACTCACAAGGGGGCAACAATGAGCAGTTCTTC
TRBV7-2	TRBJ2-7	medium-sized	NA	13	CASSLGRAYEQYF	TGTGCCAGCAGCTTAGGGCGGGCCTACGAGCAGTACTTC
TRBV4-2	TRBJ1-5	NA	TRBD1	17	CASSQGDRLDSNQPQHF	TGTGCCAGCAGCCAGGGGGACAGATTAGATAGCAATCAGCCCCAGCATTTT
TRBV6-5	TRBJ2-1	many	TRBD1	17	CASSYSLDRDRDNEQFF	TGTGCCAGCAGTTACTCCTTAGACCGGGACAGGGACAATGAGCAGTTCTTC
TRBV7-8	TRBJ2-3	medium-sized	NA	16	CASSLVVGGLTDTQYF	TGTGCCAGCAGCTTAGTGGTGGGAGGCCTAACAGATACGCAGTATTTT
TRBV27	TRBJ2-1	NA	TRBD1	14	CASSLGTGGNEQFF	TGTGCCAGCAGTTTAGGGACAGGGGGCAATGAGCAGTTCTTC
TRBV6-5	TRBJ2-7	many	TRBD1	14	CASSYWGTGDEQYF	TGTGCCAGCAGTTACTGGGGGACAGGGGACGAGCAGTACTTC
TRBV28	TRBJ1-2	many	NA	14	CASSLHLRDYGYTF	TGTGCCAGCAGTTTGCACCTAAGGGACTATGGCTACACCTTC
TRBV6-2/TRBV6-3	TRBJ2-3	NA	NA	15	CASSYSRERTDTQYF	TGTGCCAGCAGTTACTCGCGGGAACGCACAGATACGCAGTATTTT
TRBV7-9	TRBJ2-3	few	TRBD2	14	CASSAGTSQKTQYF	TGTGCCAGCAGCGCCGGGACTAGTCAAAAAACGCAGTATTTT
TRBV2	TRBJ2-1	NA	TRBD1	11	CARVDRAEQFF	TGTGCCAGGGTGGACAGGGCTGAGCAGTTCTTC